The sequence of this TCR beta chain was determined in a study of cytomegalovirus exposure and HLA in healthy donors. A multiplex PCR was run with 60 Vbeta primers and 13 Jbeta primers. Sequencing used immunoSEQ multiplex PCR; TCRdb keeps in-frame clones, though not all of them. The sample lists approximately 150,000 clones; 60% to 80% were seen once. Material: PBMCs. This sequence was found in a man between 18 and 29 years old in good health and CMV-seropositive.

CDR3 in DNA: TGTGCCAGCAGCCGAACCGGGACAGGGTGGAGCGAGCAGTACTTC. This encodes CASSRTGTGWSEQYF. V is TRBV28 and J is TRBJ2-7; 9 bases are shared with TRBD1. V shed 6 bases, J shed 6 bases, and the junction held 12 bases outside the gene matches. CDR1 and CDR2 from the germline V gene are MDHEN and SYDVKM. The length of the CDR3 is 15 residues.